The sequence of this T cell receptor beta chain was determined in a study of CD8 T cells in Susac syndrome. Of note for this clonotype: Its antigen is unidentified.

TCR beta sequencing was performed on blood CD8+ and CD4+ T cells. Negative isolation was used for CD8+ and CD4+ T cells, and FACS enrichment was applied to TEMRA cells. Study observations and caveats: The authors acknowledged that the study's TCR sequencing and HLA analysis involved relatively few individuals.

Trimming pared 4 bases from V and 4 bases from J, leaving 16 bases between. CDR1 and CDR2 from the germline V gene are SQVTM and ANQGSEA. CDR3 length equals 14 residues. After extraction with the RNeasy kit, about 0.5 to 1 ug of the RNA was reverse transcribed using random hexamers. Amplification of TCR beta CDR3 used immunoSEQ multiplex PCR across 54 Vbeta and 13 Jbeta. TCRdb analysed the immunoSEQ multiplex PCR reads with MiXCR anew, one entry per CDR3 protein. Of about 150,000 distinct CDR3 sequences in the sample, just under 95% were seen once. The source material was CD8+ T cells from PBMCs. This sequence was found in a human donor with multiple sclerosis. The V and J genes are TRBV29-1 and TRBJ2-5, with D possibly called TRBD1 or TRBD2 (5 bases each). This CDR3 reads CSVGRGVGTETQYF. CDR3 nucleotide sequence: TGCAGCGTTGGACGGGGTGTAGGGACAGAGACCCAGTACTTC.